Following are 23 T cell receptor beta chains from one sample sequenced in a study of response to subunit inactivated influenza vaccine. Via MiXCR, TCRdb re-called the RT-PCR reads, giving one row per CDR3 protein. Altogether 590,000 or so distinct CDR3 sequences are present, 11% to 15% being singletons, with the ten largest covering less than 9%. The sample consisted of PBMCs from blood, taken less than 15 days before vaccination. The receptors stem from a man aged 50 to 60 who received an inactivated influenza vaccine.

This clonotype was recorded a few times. The CDR3 spells CASSAGLAGRYEQFF. As DNA, the CDR3 is TGTGCCAGCAGCGCCGGACTAGCGGGACGGTATGAGCAGTTCTTC. The J gene is TRBJ2-1, the V gene TRBV9; 12 bases fit TRBD2. The CDR3 contains 15 residues. The V segment lost 3 bases and the J segment 8 bases; nucleotides outside the gene matches: 6. CDR1 and CDR2 from the germline V gene are SGDLS and YYNGEE.

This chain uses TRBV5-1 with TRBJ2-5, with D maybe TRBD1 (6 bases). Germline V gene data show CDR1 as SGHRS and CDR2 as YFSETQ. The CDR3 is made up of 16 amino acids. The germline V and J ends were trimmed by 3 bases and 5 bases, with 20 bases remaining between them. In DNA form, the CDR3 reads TGCGCCAGCAGCTCCCAACCGGGACAAGCAGCCGAGACCCAGTACTTC. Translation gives CASSSQPGQAAETQYF.

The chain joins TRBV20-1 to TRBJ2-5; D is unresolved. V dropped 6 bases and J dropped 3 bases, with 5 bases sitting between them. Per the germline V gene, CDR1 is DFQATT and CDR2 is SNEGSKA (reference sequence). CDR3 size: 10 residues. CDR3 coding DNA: TGCAGTGCAAGAAAAGAGACCCAGTACTTC. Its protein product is CSARKETQYF.

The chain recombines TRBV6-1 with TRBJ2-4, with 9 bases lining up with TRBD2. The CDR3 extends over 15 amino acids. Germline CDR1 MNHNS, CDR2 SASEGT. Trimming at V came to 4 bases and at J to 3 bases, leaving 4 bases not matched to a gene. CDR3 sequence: CASSGAGGLKNIQYF. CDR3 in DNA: TGTGCCAGCAGTGGAGCGGGAGGCCTCAAAAACATTCAGTACTTC.

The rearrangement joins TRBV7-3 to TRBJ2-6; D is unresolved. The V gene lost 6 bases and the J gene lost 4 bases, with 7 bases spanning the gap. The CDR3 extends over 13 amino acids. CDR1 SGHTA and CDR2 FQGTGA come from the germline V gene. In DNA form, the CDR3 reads TGTGCCAGCAGACCACAGGGGGCCAACGTCCTGACTTTC. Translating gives CASRPQGANVLTF.

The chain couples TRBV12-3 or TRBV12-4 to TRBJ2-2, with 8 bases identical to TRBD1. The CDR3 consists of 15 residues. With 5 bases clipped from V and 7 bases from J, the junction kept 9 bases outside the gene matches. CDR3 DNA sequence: TGTGCCAGCAGTAATCGGGCAGGGGGCATCGGGGAGCTGTTTTTT. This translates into CASSNRAGGIGELFF.

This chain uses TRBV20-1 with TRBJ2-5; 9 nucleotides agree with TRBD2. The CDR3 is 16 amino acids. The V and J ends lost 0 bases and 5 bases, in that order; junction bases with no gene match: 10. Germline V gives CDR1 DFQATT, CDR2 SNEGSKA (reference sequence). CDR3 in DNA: TGCAGTGCTAGAGACTTTCGTAGCGGGAGACAGGAGACCCAGTACTTC. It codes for CSARDFRSGRQETQYF.

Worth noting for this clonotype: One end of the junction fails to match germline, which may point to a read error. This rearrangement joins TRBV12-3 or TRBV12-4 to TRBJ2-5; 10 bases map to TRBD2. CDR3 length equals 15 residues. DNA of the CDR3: TGTGCCAGCAGTTGGACTAGCGGATACCAAGGGACCCAGTACTTC. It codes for CASSWTSGYQGTQYF.

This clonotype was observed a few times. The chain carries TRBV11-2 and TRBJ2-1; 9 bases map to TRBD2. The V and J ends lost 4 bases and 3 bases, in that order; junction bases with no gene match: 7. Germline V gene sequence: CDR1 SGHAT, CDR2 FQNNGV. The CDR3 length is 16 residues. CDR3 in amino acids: CASSSKAGGFYNEQFF. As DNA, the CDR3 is TGTGCCAGCAGCTCCAAGGCGGGGGGGTTCTACAATGAGCAGTTCTTC.

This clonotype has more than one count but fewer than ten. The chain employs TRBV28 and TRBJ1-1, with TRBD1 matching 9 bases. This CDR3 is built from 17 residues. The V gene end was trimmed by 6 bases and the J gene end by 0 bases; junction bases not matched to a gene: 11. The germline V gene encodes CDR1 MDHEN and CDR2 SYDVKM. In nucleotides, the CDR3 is TGTGCCAGCAGCTTGGGACAGGGAGTGGGGTTGAACACTGAAGCTTTCTTT. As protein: CASSLGQGVGLNTEAFF.

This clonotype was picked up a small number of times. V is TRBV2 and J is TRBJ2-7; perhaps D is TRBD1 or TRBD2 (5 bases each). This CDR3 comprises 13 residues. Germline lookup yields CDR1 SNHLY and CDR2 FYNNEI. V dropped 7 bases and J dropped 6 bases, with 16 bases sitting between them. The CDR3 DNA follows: TGTGCCAGCAAACGGGACGAGGGGTCCGAGCAGTACTTC. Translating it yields CASKRDEGSEQYF.

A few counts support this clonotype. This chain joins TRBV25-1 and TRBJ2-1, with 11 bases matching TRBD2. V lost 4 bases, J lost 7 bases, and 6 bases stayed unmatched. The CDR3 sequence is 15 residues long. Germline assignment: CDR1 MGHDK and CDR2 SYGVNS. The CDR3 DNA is TGTGCCAGCAGTGTGACTAGCGGGATTATTAATGAGCAGTTCTTC. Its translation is CASSVTSGIINEQFF.

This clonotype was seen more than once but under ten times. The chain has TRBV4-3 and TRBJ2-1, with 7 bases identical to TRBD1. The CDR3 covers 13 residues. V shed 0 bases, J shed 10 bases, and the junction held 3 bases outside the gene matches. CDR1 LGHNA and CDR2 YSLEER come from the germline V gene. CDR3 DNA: TGCGCCAGCAGCCAAGACAGGGGGATAGAGCAGTTCTTC. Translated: CASSQDRGIEQFF.

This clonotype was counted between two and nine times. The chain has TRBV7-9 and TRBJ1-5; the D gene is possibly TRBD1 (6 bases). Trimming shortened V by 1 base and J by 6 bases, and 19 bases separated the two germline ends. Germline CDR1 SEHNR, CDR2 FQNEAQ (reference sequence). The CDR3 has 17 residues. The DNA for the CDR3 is TGTGCCAGCAGCTTAGTAAAGGGGGTGGTCGTCGTTCAGCCCCAGCATTTT. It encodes CASSLVKGVVVVQPQHF.

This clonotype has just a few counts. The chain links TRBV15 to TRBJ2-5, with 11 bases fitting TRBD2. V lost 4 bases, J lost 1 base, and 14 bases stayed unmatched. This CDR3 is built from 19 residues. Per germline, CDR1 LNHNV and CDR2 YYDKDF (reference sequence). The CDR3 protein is CATSTTRLAGNRSQETQYF. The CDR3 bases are TGTGCCACCAGCACCACAAGACTAGCGGGGAACCGATCCCAAGAGACCCAGTACTTC.

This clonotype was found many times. As DNA, the CDR3 is TGCAGTGCTAGAGATCTTAGGAATGGCTACACCTTC. This encodes CSARDLRNGYTF. The V and J genes are TRBV20-1 and TRBJ1-2; D unresolved. The germline V gene encodes CDR1 DFQATT and CDR2 SNEGSKA (reference sequence). The CDR3 is made up of 12 amino acids. The V gene lost 0 bases and the J gene lost 6 bases, with 8 bases spanning the gap.

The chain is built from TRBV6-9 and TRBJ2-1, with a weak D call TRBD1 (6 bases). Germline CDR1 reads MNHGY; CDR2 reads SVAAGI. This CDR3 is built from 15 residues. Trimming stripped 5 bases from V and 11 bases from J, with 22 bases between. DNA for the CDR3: TGTGCCAGCAGTCGAAGGGGGAGTCCCCGGGGACAGCAGTTCTTC. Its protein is CASSRRGSPRGQQFF.

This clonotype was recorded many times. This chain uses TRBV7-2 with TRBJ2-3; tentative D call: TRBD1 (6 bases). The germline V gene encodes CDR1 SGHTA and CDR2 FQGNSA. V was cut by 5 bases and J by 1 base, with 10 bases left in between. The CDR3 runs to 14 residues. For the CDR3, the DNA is TGTGCCAGCAGCCCCCGACAGGGCACAGATACGCAGTATTTT. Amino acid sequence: CASSPRQGTDTQYF.

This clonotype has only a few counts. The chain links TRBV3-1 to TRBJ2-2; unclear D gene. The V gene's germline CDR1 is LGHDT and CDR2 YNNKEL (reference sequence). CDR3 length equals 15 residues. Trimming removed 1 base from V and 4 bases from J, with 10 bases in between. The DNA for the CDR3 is TGTGCCAGCAGCCAAGCAAAGCGCCTCACCGGGGAGCTGTTTTTT. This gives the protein CASSQAKRLTGELFF.

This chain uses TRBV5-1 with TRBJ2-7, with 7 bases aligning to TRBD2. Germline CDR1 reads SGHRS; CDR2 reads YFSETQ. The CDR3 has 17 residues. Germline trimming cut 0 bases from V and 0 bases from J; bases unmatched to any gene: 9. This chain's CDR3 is CASSLAASGTSSYEQYF. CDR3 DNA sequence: TGCGCCAGCAGCTTGGCCGCTAGCGGCACCAGCTCCTACGAGCAGTACTTC.

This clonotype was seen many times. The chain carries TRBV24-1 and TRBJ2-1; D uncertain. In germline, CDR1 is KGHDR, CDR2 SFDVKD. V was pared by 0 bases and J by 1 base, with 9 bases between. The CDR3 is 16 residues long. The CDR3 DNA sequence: TGTGCCACCAGTGATTTGAGCTCTGGGTCCTACAATGAGCAGTTCTTC. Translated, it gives CATSDLSSGSYNEQFF.

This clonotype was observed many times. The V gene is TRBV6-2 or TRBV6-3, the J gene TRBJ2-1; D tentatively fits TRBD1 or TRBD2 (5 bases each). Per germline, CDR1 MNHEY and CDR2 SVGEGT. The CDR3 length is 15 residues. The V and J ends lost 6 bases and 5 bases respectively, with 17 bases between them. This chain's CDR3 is CASRRPGTENNEQFF. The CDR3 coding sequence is TGTGCCAGCAGACGTCCCGGGACGGAAAACAATGAGCAGTTCTTC.

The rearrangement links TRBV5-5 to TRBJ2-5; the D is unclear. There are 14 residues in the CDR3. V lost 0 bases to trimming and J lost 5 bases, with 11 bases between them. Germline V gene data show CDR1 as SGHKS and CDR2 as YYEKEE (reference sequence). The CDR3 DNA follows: TGTGCCAGCAGCTTGGGGTCTAGGGATGAGACCCAGTACTTC. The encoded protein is CASSLGSRDETQYF.